Below are 22 T cell receptor beta chains sequenced from a single sample in a study of T cells in Graves' hyperthyroidism and ophthalmopathy (dated by TCRdb to about 2019). Libraries were made using multiplex PCR. Sequencing was carried out with an Illumina HiSeq 2000. The TCR beta CDR3 regions were amplified from the RNA transcripts. The first round of RT-PCR for the TCR CDR3 was performed with the HTBI primer set and the Qiagen OneStep RT-PCR kit. Through fastp at Q25 and MiXCR, TCRdb rebuilt clones from the public reads, retaining in-frame beta chains. Rows with one shared CDR3 protein collapse into an entry with the most common genes and DNA. The sample table contains around 690,000 distinct CDR3 sequences; only one count was recorded for 15% to 20% of them. The ten largest clones take up around 16% of the sample. Sample: blood. Receptors were obtained from a man between 50 and 59 years old with Graves' hyperthyroidism.

This clonotype appeared many times. The rearrangement uses TRBV19 and TRBJ1-2; possible D gene TRBD1, 5 bases. Germline CDR1 LNHDA, CDR2 SQIVND (reference sequence). V was pared by 7 bases and J by 4 bases, with 19 bases between. The length of the CDR3 is 15 residues. The CDR3 here is CASTHRQDGTYGYTF. DNA for the CDR3: TGTGCCAGTACCCATCGGCAGGATGGGACCTATGGCTACACCTTC.

This clonotype was detected many times. The chain recombines TRBV11-2 with TRBJ2-5, with 11 nucleotides matching TRBD1. Germline loops: CDR1 SGHAT, CDR2 FQNNGV. The CDR3 extends over 21 amino acids. V shed 5 bases and J 2 bases; nucleotides not matched to a gene: 22. DNA for the CDR3: TGTGCCAGCAGCACCATCTCCGGGACAGGGGGAGAGCGGGCCTTTCAAGAGACCCAGTACTTC. It translates to CASSTISGTGGERAFQETQYF.

This chain uses TRBV2 with TRBJ2-5, with 10 bases fitting TRBD2. The CDR3 has 16 amino acids. Germline V lookup: CDR1 SNHLY, CDR2 FYNNEI. Trimming at V came to 5 bases and at J to 3 bases, leaving 9 bases not matched to a gene. CDR3 residues: CASSNPLSGREETQYF. DNA for the CDR3: TGTGCCAGCAGTAATCCACTGAGCGGGAGGGAAGAGACCCAGTACTTC. Looking up the rest from reference TRBV2 and TRBJ2-5 gives the full variable domain: EPEVTQTPSHQVTQMGQEVILRCVPISNHLYFYWYRQILGQKVEFLVSFYNNEISEKSEIFDDQFSVERPDGSNFTLKIRSTKLEDSAMYFCASSNPLSGREETQYFGPGTRLLVL.

This clonotype appeared many times. This chain links TRBV9 with TRBJ2-7; possibly TRBD1 for D (6 bases). This CDR3 spans 14 amino acids. The V and J ends lost 0 bases and 3 bases respectively, with 10 bases between them. The germline V gene encodes CDR1 SGDLS and CDR2 YYNGEE. The CDR3 bases are TGTGCCAGCAGCGTAGCAGGGGCCGGCTACGAGCAGTACTTC. Protein product: CASSVAGAGYEQYF.

This clonotype was detected a few times. V usage is TRBV20-1 and J usage is TRBJ2-7, with 12 bases lining up with TRBD2. V lost 4 bases, J lost 6 bases, and 4 bases stayed unmatched. The CDR3 spans 13 residues. CDR1 and CDR2 from the germline V gene are DFQATT and SNEGSKA (reference sequence). The CDR3 region is CSAKGLAGFEQYF. CDR3 coding DNA: TGCAGTGCTAAGGGACTAGCGGGTTTCGAGCAGTACTTC.

This rearrangement joins TRBV4-1 to TRBJ2-1, with D unresolved. The CDR3 has 14 amino acids. Germline CDR1 and CDR2: MGHRA and YSYEKL. The V gene lost 2 bases and the J gene lost 1 base, with 6 bases spanning the gap. The CDR3 sequence is CASSQTVSYNEQFF. CDR3 DNA sequence: TGCGCCAGCAGCCAAACGGTTTCCTACAATGAGCAGTTCTTC.

The rearrangement uses TRBV6-6 and TRBJ2-4; 7 nucleotides agree with TRBD1. The germline V gene encodes CDR1 MNHNY and CDR2 SVGAGI (reference sequence). This CDR3 spans 13 amino acids. With 2 bases clipped from V and 9 bases from J, the junction kept 4 bases outside the gene matches. The DNA for the CDR3 is TGTGCCAGCAGTTACGGACAGGAAAGCATTCAGTACTTC. This translates into CASSYGQESIQYF.

The J gene is TRBJ2-6, the V gene TRBV29-1, with D maybe TRBD1 (6 bases). Germline CDR1 SQVTM, CDR2 ANQGSEA. Trimming took off 6 bases at V and 1 base at J, with 10 bases between the two ends. This CDR3 spans 14 amino acids. The CDR3 is CSVGGWSGANVLTF. The CDR3 region has the DNA TGCAGCGTAGGGGGATGGTCTGGGGCCAACGTCCTGACTTTC.

This clonotype was seen repeatedly, ten times or more. The genes are TRBV6-4 and TRBJ2-7; no clear D gene. The V gene's germline CDR1 is MRHNA and CDR2 SNTAGT. V lost 1 base and J lost 5, with 9 bases in between. The CDR3 length is 13 residues. CDR3 amino acids: CASSDCENDEQYF. The CDR3 DNA reads TGTGCCAGCAGTGACTGTGAAAACGACGAGCAGTACTTC.

This clonotype was counted ten times or more. V is TRBV2 and J is TRBJ2-7; D possibly matches TRBD1 or TRBD2 (6 bases each). V gave up 7 bases and J gave up 4 bases, with 14 bases separating them. Germline V gene lookup returns CDR1 SNHLY and CDR2 FYNNEI. The CDR3 is 13 residues long. The CDR3: CASTRGTQYEQYF. In DNA, the CDR3 is TGTGCCAGCACCCGCGGGACACAATACGAGCAGTACTTC. Filled out from reference TRBV2 and TRBJ2-7, the complete variable domain reads EPEVTQTPSHQVTQMGQEVILRCVPISNHLYFYWYRQILGQKVEFLVSFYNNEISEKSEIFDDQFSVERPDGSNFTLKIRSTKLEDSAMYFCASTRGTQYEQYFGPGTRLTVT.

There are many counts of this clonotype. This sequence joins TRBV11-2 and TRBJ2-3; 9 nucleotides line up with TRBD2. This CDR3 comprises 16 residues. Per germline, CDR1 SGHAT and CDR2 FQNNGV. Trimming cost V 1 base and J 0 bases; bases outside gene matches: 2. CDR3 amino acids: CASSLGGRASTDTQYF. Here the CDR3 DNA reads TGTGCCAGCAGCTTAGGCGGGAGGGCCAGCACAGATACGCAGTATTTT. Based on the CDR3 plus reference TRBV11-2 and TRBJ2-3, the full variable domain is EAGVAQSPRYKIIEKRQSVAFWCNPISGHATLYWYQQILGQGPKLLIQFQNNGVVDDSQLPKDRFSAERLKGVDSTLKIQPAKLEDSAVYLCASSLGGRASTDTQYFGPGTRLTVL.

This clonotype was picked up many times. V and J are TRBV2 and TRBJ2-6, with a weak D call TRBD1 (6 bases). The length of the CDR3 is 16 residues. The V gene lost 2 bases and the J gene lost 4 bases, with 12 bases spanning the gap. Per germline, CDR1 SNHLY and CDR2 FYNNEI. As DNA, the CDR3 is TGTGCCAGCAGTGAATCCAGGGGCGGAGGGGCCAACGTCCTGACTTTC. Encoded protein: CASSESRGGGANVLTF.

The chain uses TRBV5-1 and TRBJ1-3, with D hard to call. This CDR3 comprises 16 residues. The germline V and J ends were trimmed by 4 bases and 0 bases, with 14 bases remaining between them. Germline V CDR1 and CDR2: SGHRS, YFSETQ. The CDR3 loop reads CASSPRPRGSGNTIYF. CDR3 nucleotides: TGCGCCAGCAGCCCCAGGCCTCGGGGCTCTGGAAACACCATATATTTT.

This clonotype was observed many times. The chain joins TRBV27 to TRBJ2-5, with D unclear. This CDR3 has 12 residues. Trimming left V 4 bases short and J 3 bases short, with 6 bases between. CDR1 and CDR2 from the germline V gene are MNHEY and SMNVEV (reference sequence). The CDR3 is CASSSNKETQYF. CDR3 bases: TGTGCCAGCAGTTCAAACAAAGAGACCCAGTACTTC.

V usage is TRBV10-3 and J usage is TRBJ2-3, with D maybe TRBD2 (5 bases). Trimming shortened V by 4 bases and J by 1 base, and 15 bases separated the two germline ends. Germline CDR1 ENHRY, CDR2 SYGVKD. This CDR3 contains 16 residues. CDR3 sequence (DNA): TGTGCCATCAGTGGCCGTTCGGGAAGGGGCACAGATACGCAGTATTTT. Translated, it gives CAISGRSGRGTDTQYF.

This clonotype was counted only a few times. The J gene is TRBJ2-7, the V gene TRBV24-1; 11 positions agree with TRBD2. Germline V gene sequence: CDR1 KGHDR, CDR2 SFDVKD. V shed 7 bases, J shed 5 bases, and the junction held 9 bases outside the gene matches. The CDR3 length is 15 residues. The CDR3 DNA reads TGTGCCACCAGCGATCAGACTAGCGGGAAGGACGAGCAGTACTTC. Protein sequence: CATSDQTSGKDEQYF.

The chain couples TRBV24-1 to TRBJ2-2, with 12 bases lining up with TRBD2. The germline CDR1 and CDR2 sequences are KGHDR and SFDVKD. J was trimmed by 0 bases and V by 2 bases; bases with no gene match: 15. There are 22 residues in the CDR3. CDR3 in DNA: TGTGCCACCAGTGATTCGATTGCTTGGACTAGCGGGACAAGAGCGAACACCGGGGAGCTGTTTTTT. Its protein product is CATSDSIAWTSGTRANTGELFF.

This clonotype was found a few times. This chain connects TRBV25-1 to TRBJ2-2; no reliable D call. The CDR3 totals 13 residues. Germline V gene sequence: CDR1 MGHDK, CDR2 SYGVNS. V lost 3 bases to trimming and J lost 3 bases, with 5 bases between them. Here the CDR3 reads CASSDPYTGELFF. In DNA, the CDR3 is TGTGCCAGCAGTGATCCGTACACCGGGGAGCTGTTTTTT. The variable domain in full, completed from reference TRBV25-1 and TRBJ2-2, reads EADIYQTPRYLVIGTGKKITLECSQTMGHDKMYWYQQDPGMELHLIHYSYGVNSTEKGDLSSESTVSRIRTEHFPLTLESARPSHTSQYLCASSDPYTGELFFGEGSRLTVL.

This clonotype was counted between two and nine times. The chain joins TRBV20-1 to TRBJ2-7; TRBD2 aligns across 7 bases. Trimming cost V 6 bases and J 1 base; bases outside gene matches: 9. The CDR3 is 14 residues long. The germline V gene encodes CDR1 DFQATT and CDR2 SNEGSKA (reference sequence). The CDR3 loop is CSAVGRQGSYEQYF. The CDR3 DNA reads TGCAGTGCCGTCGGGAGGCAAGGGTCCTACGAGCAGTACTTC.

This clonotype has at least ten counts. This chain uses TRBV28 with TRBJ2-1; 7 bases align to TRBD2. This CDR3 spans 15 amino acids. Germline V lookup: CDR1 MDHEN, CDR2 SYDVKM. V shed 8 bases, J shed 6 bases, and the junction held 13 bases outside the gene matches. The CDR3 here is CASGDLAVRGNEQFF. The DNA of the CDR3 is TGTGCCAGCGGTGATCTAGCGGTTCGCGGCAATGAGCAGTTCTTC.

This clonotype was found many times. V usage is TRBV12-3 or TRBV12-4 and J usage is TRBJ2-1; TRBD2 matches at 9 bases. This CDR3 comprises 15 residues. V shed 5 bases and J 4 bases; nucleotides not matched to a gene: 6. In DNA form, the CDR3 reads TGTGCCAGCAGTGGACCGGGACTAGCATACAATGAGCAGTTCTTC. Its protein product is CASSGPGLAYNEQFF.

This clonotype was counted many times. This chain links TRBV6-5 with TRBJ1-1; possibly TRBD1 for D (5 bases). Germline V gene lookup returns CDR1 MNHEY and CDR2 SVGAGI. CDR3 length: 16 residues. Trimming removed 0 bases at V and 3 bases at J, with 14 bases between. The CDR3 DNA is TGTGCCAGCAGTTACTCGGGAGGGGCTCGGGACACTGAAGCTTTCTTT. Translated: CASSYSGGARDTEAFF.